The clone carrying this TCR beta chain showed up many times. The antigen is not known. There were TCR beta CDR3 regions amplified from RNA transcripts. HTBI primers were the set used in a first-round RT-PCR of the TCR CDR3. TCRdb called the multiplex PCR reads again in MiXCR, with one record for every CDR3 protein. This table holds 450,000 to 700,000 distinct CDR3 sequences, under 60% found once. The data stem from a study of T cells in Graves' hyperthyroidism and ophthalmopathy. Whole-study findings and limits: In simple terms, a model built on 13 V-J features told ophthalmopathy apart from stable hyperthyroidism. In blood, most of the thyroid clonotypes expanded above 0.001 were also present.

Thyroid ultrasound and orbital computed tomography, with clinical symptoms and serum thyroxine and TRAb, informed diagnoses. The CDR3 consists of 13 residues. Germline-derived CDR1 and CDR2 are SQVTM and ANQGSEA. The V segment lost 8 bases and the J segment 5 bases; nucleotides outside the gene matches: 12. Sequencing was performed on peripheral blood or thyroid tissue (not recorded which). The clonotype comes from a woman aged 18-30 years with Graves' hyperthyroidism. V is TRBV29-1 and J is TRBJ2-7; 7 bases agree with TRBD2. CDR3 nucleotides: TGCAGCATAGTGGGAGGGTTCACAGACGAGCAGTACTTC. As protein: CSIVGGFTDEQYF.